These T cell receptor beta chains were read from a single sample in a study of T cells in Graves' hyperthyroidism and ophthalmopathy. One entry per CDR3 protein results from TCRdb running MiXCR on the multiplex PCR reads. In the table there are hundreds of thousands of distinct CDR3 sequences, 38% of which are singletons. What was sequenced was blood. These receptors all come from a man younger than 35 with Graves' hyperthyroidism. Each CDR3 is given with its conserved first and last residue. The D gene is left open where the match is weak. Size values are once, few and many counts, or a class for expanded clones, and some rows have none.

cdr3_nt cdr3_aa clone_size j_call d_call v_call cdr3_length
TGCGCCAGCACGGCAGGGAACTATGGCTACACCTTC CASTAGNYGYTF - TRBJ1-2 - TRBV10-2 12
TGTGCCAGCAGTGTACCCAATATGAACACTGAAGCTTTCTTT CASSVPNMNTEAFF - TRBJ1-1 - TRBV6-1 14
TGCAGTGTTGATCGACTAGCGGGGGCCCGGGTATGGGAGACCCAGTACTTC CSVDRLAGARVWETQYF - TRBJ2-5 TRBD2 TRBV20-1 17
TGTGCCAGCAGCCGGACAGACAACACTGAAGCTTTCTTT CASSRTDNTEAFF many TRBJ1-1 - TRBV11-3 13
TGTGCCACCAGCGGAGAAACAGTCGGCGACACTGAAGCTTTCTTT CATSGETVGDTEAFF many TRBJ1-1 - TRBV15 15
TGTGCCAGCAGCTCCGGGACATTTTTGAACACTGAAGCTTTCTTT CASSSGTFLNTEAFF - TRBJ1-1 - TRBV5-6 15
TGTGCCAGCACCGACTTCGTGGACACTGAAGCTTTCTTT CASTDFVDTEAFF many TRBJ1-1 - TRBV2 13
TGTGCCACCAGCACCCGGGCCAACACTGAAGCTTTCTTT CATSTRANTEAFF many TRBJ1-1 - TRBV15 13
TGTGCCAGTATTCCTAGGGGAGGGAACTATGGCTACACCTTC CASIPRGGNYGYTF few TRBJ1-2 - TRBV19 14
TGTGCCAGCAGCTTACCGGGGCGGGAGTACGAGCAGTACTTC CASSLPGREYEQYF few TRBJ2-7 TRBD2 TRBV7-2 14
TGCGCCAGCAGCTTGGCACTAGCTTACGAGCAGTACTTC CASSLALAYEQYF few TRBJ2-7 - TRBV5-1 13
TGTGCCAGCAGCTTAGTGGGGTCGGGGTTGCAGCCCCAGCATTTT CASSLVGSGLQPQHF many TRBJ1-5 - TRBV7-9 15
TGTGCCAGCAGCCCGTCGGGCAGGCAGTTTGAGGAGCAGTACTTC CASSPSGRQFEEQYF few TRBJ2-7 - TRBV13 15
TGTGCCACCCAAAGCGGGAGGGTGAACACCGGGGAGCTGTTTTTT CATQSGRVNTGELFF few TRBJ2-2 TRBD2 TRBV5-4 15
TGTGCCAGCATCGTCAGGAGTGGGGAGACCCAGTACTTC CASIVRSGETQYF few TRBJ2-5 - TRBV28 13
TGTGCCAGCAGTTACTCGGGGAGGGCTTTCTTT CASSYSGRAFF few TRBJ1-1 - TRBV6-5 11
TGTGCCAGCAGCCAACTCCATGGGGCCTACGAGCAGTACTTC CASSQLHGAYEQYF - TRBJ2-7 - TRBV14 14
TGTGCCACCAGCAGGGGAGGTAATAGCAATCAGCCCCAGCATTTT CATSRGGNSNQPQHF - TRBJ1-5 - TRBV15 15
TGTGCCAGCAGCCAAGATCGCGGGCTTACGGAGACCCAGTACTTC CASSQDRGLTETQYF - TRBJ2-5 - TRBV3-1 15
TGTGCCGGCTCCCACAGGGGAAGAGGCTACACCTTC CAGSHRGRGYTF - TRBJ1-2 TRBD1 TRBV6-1 12
TGTGCCAGCTCTCCTCGGGGGGACGCTGAAGCTTTCTTT CASSPRGDAEAFF - TRBJ1-1 - TRBV12-3/TRBV12-4 13
TGTGCCAGCAGCTTAGAAGGTAACGAGCAGTACTTC CASSLEGNEQYF many TRBJ2-7 - TRBV7-9 12